Shown below are 31 T cell receptor beta chains from a single sample sequenced in a study of CD8 T cells in Susac syndrome. An input of about 0.5 to 1 ug of RNA was subjected to reverse transcription using random hexamers. TCRdb fed the immunoSEQ multiplex PCR reads into MiXCR, producing one record per CDR3 protein. The sample holds some 200,000 distinct CDR3 sequences, 90% to 97% seen once. The source material was CD4+ T cells from PBMCs. The receptors shown here come from a human donor with Susac syndrome.

The chain combines TRBV25-1 with TRBJ2-5; D gene uncertain. V gave up 0 bases and J gave up 1 base, with 6 bases separating them. The V gene's germline CDR1 is MGHDK and CDR2 SYGVNS. The CDR3 loop spans 14 amino acids. The CDR3, as DNA: TGTGCCAGCAGTGAATATGGGGTCCAAGAGACCCAGTACTTC. The encoded protein is CASSEYGVQETQYF.

The chain joins TRBV3-1 to TRBJ2-1, with D possibly being TRBD2 (5 bases). V shed 0 bases and J shed 6 bases, with 15 bases lying between them. CDR1 LGHDT and CDR2 YNNKEL come from the germline V gene (reference sequence). The CDR3 runs 16 residues. The CDR3 bases are TGTGCCAGCAGCCAAGATTTCGGCGGCGGGCGCAATGAGCAGTTCTTC. Protein sequence: CASSQDFGGGRNEQFF.

The chain recombines TRBV5-4 with TRBJ1-4; D gene unclear. There are 15 residues in the CDR3. Germline values: CDR1 SGHNT, CDR2 YYREEE (reference sequence). Trimming removed 4 bases from V and 7 bases from J, with 17 bases in between. CDR3 in DNA: TGTGCCAGCAGCCCATTCGGCGGAGGTACTGAAAAACTGTTTTTT. Translating it yields CASSPFGGGTEKLFF.

This clonotype appeared a single time. This chain joins TRBV14 and TRBJ1-1, with D tentatively TRBD1 (6 bases). The CDR3 has 13 amino acids. Germline CDR1 and CDR2: SGHDN and FVKESK. The CDR3 reads CATAGGAGTEAFF. The CDR3 nucleotides read TGTGCTACGGCTGGGGGCGCGGGCACTGAAGCTTTCTTT. Full variable domain (rest looked up from reference TRBV14 and TRBJ1-1): EAGVTQFPSHSVIEKGQTVTLRCDPISGHDNLYWYRRVMGKEIKFLLHFVKESKQDESGMPNNRFLAERTGGTYSTLKVQPAELEDSGVYFCATAGGAGTEAFFGQGTRLTVV.

The V and J genes are TRBV12-3 or TRBV12-4 and TRBJ1-1; D is ambiguous. This CDR3 region has 13 residues. Trimming shortened V by 3 bases and J by 1 base, and 6 bases separated the two germline ends. The chain's CDR3 is CASSFSENTEAFF. CDR3 nucleotides: TGTGCCAGCAGTTTTTCAGAGAACACTGAAGCTTTCTTT.

V is TRBV6-6 and J is TRBJ1-2; no reliable D call. The length of the CDR3 is 12 residues. Germline V lookup: CDR1 MNHNY, CDR2 SVGAGI (reference sequence). The V end lost 5 bases, the J end lost 2 bases, and 6 bases lay between the germline ends. This CDR3 is CASSTPNYGYTF. CDR3 DNA sequence: TGTGCCAGCAGTACCCCCAACTATGGCTACACCTTC.

This chain connects TRBV7-2 to TRBJ2-5, with 8 bases lining up with TRBD2. Germline V gene data show CDR1 as SGHTA and CDR2 as FQGNSA. J gave up 9 bases and V 5 bases, and 11 bases lay outside the gene matches. This CDR3 has 14 residues. CDR3 sequence reads: CASSPAGAFSAQYF. The DNA for the CDR3 is TGTGCCAGCAGCCCAGCGGGGGCTTTCTCGGCCCAGTACTTC.

The chain recombines TRBV7-8 with TRBJ1-2; TRBD1 is a possible D gene (5 bases). The CDR3 consists of 15 residues. The V end lost 5 bases, the J end lost 4 bases, and 17 bases lay between the germline ends. Germline V lookup: CDR1 SGHVS, CDR2 FQNEAQ. In nucleotides, the CDR3 is TGTGCCAGCAGCCCCGTGGGCGGGACTATCTATGGCTACACCTTC. Protein sequence: CASSPVGGTIYGYTF.

The CDR3 DNA follows: TGTGCCAGTAGTATAGCGGCCTCTGGGGCCAACGTCCTGACTTTC. This translates into CASSIAASGANVLTF. The V call is TRBV19, the J call TRBJ2-6; no firm D call. The germline gives CDR1 LNHDA, CDR2 SQIVND (reference sequence). V lost 1 base to trimming and J lost 0 bases, with 4 bases between them. This CDR3 region has 15 residues.

V and J are TRBV12-3 or TRBV12-4 and TRBJ1-2, with D perhaps TRBD1 (6 bases). This CDR3 contains 17 residues. Trimming removed 2 bases at V and 5 bases at J, with 21 bases between. Here the CDR3 DNA reads TGTGCCAGCAGTTTAAACGACAGGATAAACATCGAATATGGCTACACCTTC. Residues: CASSLNDRINIEYGYTF.

The J gene is TRBJ2-3, the V gene TRBV11-2; tentative D call: TRBD1 (5 bases). Germline values: CDR1 SGHAT, CDR2 FQNNGV. The ends were cut back, 2 bases at V and 0 bases at J, with 9 bases in the middle. The CDR3 loop spans 15 amino acids. The CDR3 spells CASSLMGQSTDTQYF. The CDR3 DNA is TGTGCCAGCAGCTTAATGGGGCAAAGCACAGATACGCAGTATTTT.

The chain recombines TRBV12-3 or TRBV12-4 with TRBJ2-7; possible D gene TRBD2, 5 bases. Trimming stripped 3 bases from V and 3 bases from J, with 6 bases between. This CDR3 is built from 12 residues. CDR3 in amino acids: CASSFGDYEQYF. CDR3 DNA sequence: TGTGCCAGCAGTTTCGGGGACTACGAGCAGTACTTC.

The chain links TRBV20-1 to TRBJ2-3; D possibly matches TRBD1 or TRBD2 (5 bases each). The germline V gene has CDR1 DFQATT and CDR2 SNEGSKA (reference sequence). V shed 4 bases and J shed 5 bases, with 10 bases lying between them. This CDR3 region has 12 residues. The CDR3 DNA is TGCAGTGCTATTGAGGGGATAGATACGCAGTATTTT. It encodes CSAIEGIDTQYF.

The V and J genes are TRBV20-1 and TRBJ1-1; no definite D call. This CDR3 is built from 15 residues. Germline-derived CDR1 and CDR2 are DFQATT and SNEGSKA (reference sequence). V was trimmed by 3 bases and J by 1 base, leaving 15 bases between them. CDR3 sequence reads: CSASSLRVRNTEAFF. CDR3 in DNA: TGCAGTGCTAGCTCCCTCCGCGTCAGGAACACTGAAGCTTTCTTT.

The chain uses TRBV30 and TRBJ2-1; 7 nucleotides align to TRBD1. Losses at the gene ends were 7 bases for V and 8 bases for J; bases not matched to a gene: 5. The CDR3 sequence is 11 residues long. Germline V gives CDR1 GTSNPN, CDR2 SVGIG (reference sequence). The CDR3 sequence is CALEGGDEQFF. The CDR3 DNA follows: TGTGCCTTAGAAGGGGGCGATGAGCAGTTCTTC.

This chain connects TRBV29-1 to TRBJ2-1, with D tentatively TRBD2 (7 bases). The CDR3 is 13 amino acids. Germline V lookup: CDR1 SQVTM, CDR2 ANQGSEA. Here the CDR3 DNA reads TGCACTATCCTAGGGGAGGGGGAGGGGAAGCAGTTCTTC. Its translation: CTILGEGEGKQFF.

This chain connects TRBV30 to TRBJ2-7; 8 positions match TRBD2. V was pared by 4 bases and J by 2 bases, with 10 bases of the junction left unmatched. Per germline, CDR1 GTSNPN and CDR2 SVGIG (reference sequence). This CDR3 comprises 15 residues. The CDR3 reads CAWKILAGETYEQYF. The CDR3 coding sequence is TGTGCCTGGAAGATCCTAGCGGGTGAAACCTACGAGCAGTACTTC.

This clonotype was seen just once. This chain connects TRBV11-2 to TRBJ2-3, with TRBD1 as a possible D gene (7 bases). The CDR3 is made up of 16 amino acids. In germline, CDR1 is SGHAT, CDR2 FQNNGV. V was trimmed by 3 bases and J by 4 bases, leaving 17 bases between them. CDR3 region: CASSLYRGGVPDTQYF. DNA for the CDR3: TGTGCCAGCAGCTTGTACAGGGGAGGTGTGCCAGATACGCAGTATTTT.

Of note for this clonotype: Germline and junction disagree at one end, which may indicate a read error. V gene TRBV30 combines with J gene TRBJ1-3, with D uncertain. Germline CDR1 reads GTSNPN; CDR2 reads SVGIG (reference sequence). The CDR3 is 11 amino acids. Here the CDR3 reads CARSSGNTTYF. CDR3 DNA sequence: TGTGCCCGCAGCTCTGGAAACACCACATATTTT.

V and J are TRBV30 and TRBJ1-1, with a weak D call TRBD1 (6 bases). V dropped 5 bases and J dropped 5 bases, with 9 bases sitting between them. The CDR3 length is 11 residues. CDR1 is GTSNPN and CDR2 is SVGIG in the germline V gene (reference sequence). The CDR3 sequence: CAWVGQTEAFF. The CDR3 nucleotides read TGTGCCTGGGTAGGACAGACTGAAGCTTTCTTT.

This chain connects TRBV20-1 to TRBJ2-5, with D maybe TRBD2 (7 bases). The length of the CDR3 is 17 residues. V lost 6 bases, J lost 3 bases, and 26 bases lay in between. Per germline, CDR1 DFQATT and CDR2 SNEGSKA (reference sequence). The CDR3 region has the DNA TGCAGTGCCCCTCCCGGGAGTGGGGGGGCGGTTGAAGAGACCCAGTACTTC. It yields the protein CSAPPGSGGAVEETQYF.

This clonotype has just one count. The V gene is TRBV29-1, the J gene TRBJ2-2; either TRBD1 or TRBD2 may fit D (5 bases each). The CDR3 extends over 16 amino acids. Trimming removed 4 bases at V and 2 bases at J, with 17 bases between. CDR1 is SQVTM and CDR2 is ANQGSEA in the germline V gene. CDR3 in DNA: TGCAGCGTTGTAAAGGGACCGGCCATCAACACCGGGGAGCTGTTTTTT. It codes for CSVVKGPAINTGELFF.

In nucleotides, the CDR3 is TGTGCCTGGCAGGGACTTACCCCTTCACCCCTCCACTTT. Residues: CAWQGLTPSPLHF. The chain recombines TRBV30 with TRBJ1-6, with a tentative D call TRBD1 (5 bases). Germline V CDR1 and CDR2: GTSNPN, SVGIG (reference sequence). Trimming stripped 5 bases from V and 9 bases from J, with 14 bases between. The CDR3 consists of 13 residues.

The chain has TRBV3-1 and TRBJ2-7; D ambiguous. The CDR3 sequence is 12 residues long. V shed 1 base and J shed 5 bases, with 6 bases lying between them. Germline CDR1 LGHDT, CDR2 YNNKEL (reference sequence). CDR3 sequence: CASSQVDHEQYF. For the CDR3, the DNA is TGTGCCAGCAGCCAAGTGGACCACGAGCAGTACTTC.

This clonotype was recorded once. V and J are TRBV7-6 and TRBJ2-5, with D perhaps TRBD1 or TRBD2 (5 bases each). This CDR3 is built from 16 residues. The germline gives CDR1 SGHVS, CDR2 FNYEAQ. V lost 5 bases, J lost 3 bases, and 19 bases lay in between. In DNA form, the CDR3 reads TGTGCCAGCAGCCCCGGGGAGAGGGGCAGGGAAGAGACCCAGTACTTC. It yields the protein CASSPGERGREETQYF.

This rearrangement joins TRBV30 to TRBJ2-2; D might be TRBD2 (7 bases). V was pared by 2 bases and J by 0 bases, with 10 bases between. Per the germline V gene, CDR1 is GTSNPN and CDR2 is SVGIG (reference sequence). The CDR3 extends over 15 amino acids. CDR3 nucleotide sequence: TGTGCCTGGAGTAGGGGGGGAACGAACACCGGGGAGCTGTTTTTT. Translated: CAWSRGGTNTGELFF.

The rearrangement joins TRBV12-3 or TRBV12-4 to TRBJ2-7; D gene unclear. The V gene lost 1 base and the J gene lost 2 bases, with 9 bases spanning the gap. This CDR3 has 14 amino acids. The CDR3 spells CASSLGLVTYEQYF. Here the CDR3 DNA reads TGTGCCAGCAGTTTAGGATTAGTCACCTACGAGCAGTACTTC.

The chain links TRBV20-1 to TRBJ2-3; TRBD2 agrees at 15 bases. This CDR3 has 14 amino acids. J gave up 6 bases and V 6 bases, and 4 bases lay outside the gene matches. Germline V gene lookup returns CDR1 DFQATT and CDR2 SNEGSKA (reference sequence). The CDR3 DNA sequence: TGCAGTGCCCGAGGACTAGCGGGGGGGGATACGCAGTATTTT. Amino acids: CSARGLAGGDTQYF.

The chain uses TRBV4-2 and TRBJ2-1, with D possibly being TRBD2 (6 bases). Germline loops: CDR1 LGHNA, CDR2 YNFKEQ. V was pared by 3 bases and J by 5 bases, with 14 bases between. The CDR3 runs 15 residues. CDR3 amino acids: CASSQVSGLDNEQFF. The CDR3 DNA reads TGTGCCAGCAGCCAGGTTTCGGGACTGGACAATGAGCAGTTCTTC.

The genes are TRBV20-1 and TRBJ1-2; D is perhaps TRBD1 (6 bases). Trimming shortened V by 6 bases and J by 4 bases, and 24 bases separated the two germline ends. CDR3 length equals 16 residues. CDR1 and CDR2 from the germline V gene are DFQATT and SNEGSKA (reference sequence). This chain's CDR3 is CSARGSGGRGSYGYTF. The CDR3 DNA follows: TGCAGTGCCCGTGGGAGCGGGGGGCGCGGGTCCTATGGCTACACCTTC.

The chain is built from TRBV7-3 and TRBJ2-3, with 9 positions matching TRBD2. CDR3 length equals 14 residues. Losses at the gene ends were 9 bases for V and 2 bases for J; bases not matched to a gene: 6. Germline-derived CDR1 and CDR2 are SGHTA and FQGTGA. The DNA of the CDR3 is TGTGCCAGTAAAGCGGGGGGCCCCACAGATACGCAGTATTTT. Translation: CASKAGGPTDTQYF.